Below are 31 T cell receptor beta chains sequenced from a single sample in a study of blood T cell repertoires in COVID-19 (dated by TCRdb to 2020 to 2022). Receptor amplification or capture employed the immunoSEQ multiplex PCR assay. TCRdb stores this immuneACCESS table with in-frame sequences only. Part of the clones is absent; in the studies checked, under half of the shortfall reflects unresolved V genes, and no reason is known for the rest. Across this sample there are roughly 180,000 clones, with under 90% seen only once. The ten largest account for about 10% of the sample. Material for sequencing was peripheral blood. The origin of the receptors is an elderly woman with active or convalescent COVID-19.

V gene TRBV18 combines with J gene TRBJ2-5, with a tentative D call TRBD1 (6 bases). The V and J ends lost 2 bases and 3 bases respectively, with 7 bases between them. CDR1 is KGHSH, CDR2 LQKENI, per germline. The length of the CDR3 is 13 residues. CDR3 loop: CASSPAGEETQYF. The CDR3 DNA sequence: TGTGCCAGCTCACCAGCAGGGGAAGAGACCCAGTACTTC.

The chain uses TRBV28 and TRBJ1-4; 8 bases fit TRBD1. The V segment lost 2 bases and the J segment 8 bases; nucleotides outside the gene matches: 7. Per germline, CDR1 MDHEN and CDR2 SYDVKM. The CDR3 runs to 15 residues. For the CDR3, the DNA is TGTGCCAGCAGTTTAGATCAGGGGGCTAGGGAAAAACTGTTTTTT. Translated, it gives CASSLDQGAREKLFF.

The genes are TRBV4-2 and TRBJ2-7, with a weak D call TRBD2 (6 bases). CDR3 length: 16 residues. Trimming removed 3 bases at V and 0 bases at J, with 15 bases between. CDR1 and CDR2 (germline): LGHNA, YNFKEQ. CDR3 DNA sequence: TGTGCCAGCAGCCACGGGACTCCCGGAAGCTCCTACGAGCAGTACTTC. This codes for CASSHGTPGSSYEQYF.

The V gene is TRBV4-1, the J gene TRBJ2-3; 9 nucleotides agree with TRBD2. The CDR3 has 17 amino acids. V shed 0 bases and J 0 bases; nucleotides not matched to a gene: 4. Per germline, CDR1 MGHRA and CDR2 YSYEKL. For the CDR3, the DNA is TGCGCCAGCAGCCAAGAGGGGACTAGCCGTAGCACAGATACGCAGTATTTT. It is translated as CASSQEGTSRSTDTQYF.

The chain couples TRBV19 to TRBJ1-2; 7 positions agree with TRBD1. The trim removed 7 bases at V and 5 bases at J, leaving 13 bases unmatched. Germline V lookup: CDR1 LNHDA, CDR2 SQIVND (reference sequence). The CDR3 extends over 15 amino acids. The DNA of the CDR3 is TGTGCCAGTACTCGAGGAGGGGGCTATCTTTATGGCTACACCTTC. Translated: CASTRGGGYLYGYTF.

This clone was seen a single time. This chain links TRBV2 with TRBJ2-1; 11 nucleotides agree with TRBD2. The CDR3 is 15 amino acids. J was trimmed by 6 bases and V by 7 bases; bases with no gene match: 8. Germline CDR1 SNHLY, CDR2 FYNNEI. The CDR3 bases are TGTGCCAGCACCTTAACTAGCGGGAGTGTCAATGAGCAGTTCTTC. Amino acids: CASTLTSGSVNEQFF. The full variable domain, rest sourced from reference TRBV2 and TRBJ2-1, is EPEVTQTPSHQVTQMGQEVILRCVPISNHLYFYWYRQILGQKVEFLVSFYNNEISEKSEIFDDQFSVERPDGSNFTLKIRSTKLEDSAMYFCASTLTSGSVNEQFFGPGTRLTVL.

Only one count was recorded for this clone. The chain employs TRBV5-1 and TRBJ2-2; 9 bases fit TRBD1. This CDR3 has 16 amino acids. The V segment lost 1 base and the J segment 5 bases; nucleotides outside the gene matches: 6. Looked up from germline, CDR1 is SGHRS and CDR2 is YFSETQ. The CDR3 DNA sequence: TGCGCCAGCAGCTTGTTTGTGGGACAGGGTACCGGGGAGCTGTTTTTT. Translated, it gives CASSLFVGQGTGELFF.

CDR3 in amino acids: CAWSQGEAFF. The DNA of the CDR3 is TGTGCCTGGAGCCAGGGGGAAGCTTTCTTT. The rearrangement joins TRBV30 to TRBJ1-1; D is possibly TRBD1 (6 bases). Germline values: CDR1 GTSNPN, CDR2 SVGIG (reference sequence). The CDR3 covers 10 residues. V dropped 3 bases and J dropped 8 bases, with 7 bases sitting between them.

The V call is TRBV12-5, the J call TRBJ1-1; 7 nucleotides agree with TRBD1. Germline CDR1 LGHNT, CDR2 FRNRAP. This CDR3 contains 14 residues. With V trimmed by 6 bases and J by 8 bases, 12 bases remained unmatched. CDR3 residues: CASGPGQVPSEAFF. In DNA form, the CDR3 reads TGTGCTAGTGGCCCCGGACAGGTACCTTCCGAAGCTTTCTTT.

The chain is built from TRBV4-2 and TRBJ2-1, with 8 bases lining up with TRBD2. The CDR3 is 17 residues long. The ends lost 0 bases at V and 7 bases at J; junction bases unmatched: 11. Germline CDR1 and CDR2: LGHNA and YNFKEQ. The CDR3 DNA sequence: TGTGCCAGCAGCCAAGATCTAGAAGCGGGAGCTGGGAATGAGCAGTTCTTC. Translated, it gives CASSQDLEAGAGNEQFF.

J is TRBJ2-5 and V is TRBV3-1 (or the pseudogene TRBV3-2); TRBD2 aligns across 8 bases. This CDR3 is 16 amino acids long. Per the germline V gene, CDR1 is LGHDT and CDR2 is YNNKEL (reference sequence). The V gene end was trimmed by 1 base and the J gene end by 4 bases; junction bases not matched to a gene: 8. Here the CDR3 DNA reads TGTGCCAGCAGCCAAGGTGGTAGCGGGAATGGAGAGACCCAGTACTTC. Amino acids: CASSQGGSGNGETQYF.

The J gene is TRBJ2-1, the V gene TRBV5-1; possible D gene TRBD2, 5 bases. The CDR3 length is 19 residues. V was pared by 3 bases and J by 0 bases, with 22 bases between. From germline, CDR1 is SGHRS and CDR2 YFSETQ. CDR3 DNA: TGCGCCAGCAGCTACCCTGGCGTCCTAGCCGATAACTCCTACAATGAGCAGTTCTTC. Translation: CASSYPGVLADNSYNEQFF. The full variable domain, its missing parts supplied by reference TRBV5-1 and TRBJ2-1, is KAGVTQTPRYLIKTRGQQVTLSCSPISGHRSVSWYQQTPGQGLQFLFEYFSETQRNKGNFPGRFSGRQFSNSRSEMNVSTLELGDSALYLCASSYPGVLADNSYNEQFFGPGTRLTVL.

The chain recombines TRBV18 with TRBJ1-1; D call uncertain. The CDR3 runs to 13 residues. The ends were cut back, 3 bases at V and 5 bases at J, with 10 bases in the middle. Germline CDR1 KGHSH, CDR2 LQKENI. CDR3: CASSPSSSTEAFF. The CDR3 DNA reads TGTGCCAGCTCACCGTCTTCGTCGACTGAAGCTTTCTTT.

V usage is TRBV9 and J usage is TRBJ1-4; 7 bases fit TRBD1. From germline, CDR1 is SGDLS and CDR2 YYNGEE. CDR3 length: 14 amino acids. The V and J ends lost 4 bases and 8 bases, in that order; junction bases with no gene match: 8. The CDR3 loop reads CASSMTGFDEKLFF. CDR3 DNA: TGTGCCAGCAGCATGACAGGGTTCGACGAAAAACTGTTTTTT.

The J gene is TRBJ2-1, the V gene TRBV6-5, with 7 bases identical to TRBD2. This CDR3 is built from 15 residues. The germline gives CDR1 MNHEY, CDR2 SVGAGI. The J segment lost 1 base and the V segment lost 7 bases, leaving 7 bases of the junction unmatched. CDR3 sequence (DNA): TGTGCCAGCACCCTGGGGGAGGGATCCTACAATGAGCAGTTCTTC. Its translation is CASTLGEGSYNEQFF.

The V gene is TRBV18, the J gene TRBJ2-7, with 9 bases aligning to TRBD1. Per the germline V gene, CDR1 is KGHSH and CDR2 is LQKENI. V was pared by 3 bases and J by 6 bases, with 6 bases of the junction left unmatched. This CDR3 region has 14 residues. The CDR3 sequence is CASSPSGTGLEQYF. For the CDR3, the DNA is TGTGCCAGCTCACCGTCCGGGACAGGGCTCGAGCAGTACTTC.

V usage is TRBV11-2 and J usage is TRBJ1-2; no firm D call. CDR1 and CDR2 (germline): SGHAT, FQNNGV. CDR3 length: 15 residues. Trimming took 2 bases from V and 1 from J, leaving 11 bases between them. The CDR3 protein is CASSLTFRDNYGYTF. The CDR3 DNA follows: TGTGCCAGCAGCTTAACGTTTCGGGATAACTATGGCTACACCTTC.

The J gene is TRBJ2-1, the V gene TRBV6-6; 7 bases map to TRBD2. CDR1 and CDR2 from the germline V gene are MNHNY and SVGAGI (reference sequence). The J segment lost 7 bases and the V segment lost 2 bases, leaving 5 bases of the junction unmatched. The CDR3 extends over 14 amino acids. The CDR3 region is CASSYTRLANEQFF. Written as DNA, the CDR3 is TGTGCCAGCAGTTACACACGACTAGCAAATGAGCAGTTCTTC.

This sequence joins TRBV7-9 and TRBJ2-2; maybe TRBD1 (6 bases). Trimming took 6 bases from V and 8 from J, leaving 19 bases between them. Per germline, CDR1 SEHNR and CDR2 FQNEAQ (reference sequence). This CDR3 comprises 15 residues. The CDR3 DNA follows: TGTGCCAGCAGTTACACCACAGGGCTTGGGGGGGAGCTGTTTTTT. Encoded protein: CASSYTTGLGGELFF. The full variable domain, its missing parts supplied by reference TRBV7-9 and TRBJ2-2, is DTGVSQNPRHKITKRGQNVTFRCDPISEHNRLYWYRQTLGQGPEFLTYFQNEAQLEKSRLLSDRFSAERPKGSFSTLEIQRTEQGDSAMYLCASSYTTGLGGELFFGEGSRLTVL.

The genes are TRBV5-1 and TRBJ2-2, with 9 bases aligning to TRBD2. Germline trimming cut 3 bases from V and 6 bases from J; bases unmatched to any gene: 3. The CDR3 runs 14 residues. The germline V gene has CDR1 SGHRS and CDR2 YFSETQ. The CDR3 sequence is CASSWSSGAGELFF. CDR3 in DNA: TGCGCCAGCAGCTGGTCTAGCGGGGCCGGGGAGCTGTTTTTT.

The CDR3 DNA reads TGTGCCTGGAGTGGACTAGGCGGCGGGGGGTCCATTCAGTACTTC. Protein product: CAWSGLGGGGSIQYF. The rearrangement uses TRBV30 and TRBJ2-4; 8 nucleotides match TRBD2. Germline loops: CDR1 GTSNPN, CDR2 SVGIG (reference sequence). The CDR3 runs 15 residues. V lost 1 base to trimming and J lost 9 bases; unmatched junction nucleotides: 11.

The chain carries TRBV5-4 and TRBJ1-1, with 7 positions matching TRBD1. V was clipped by 3 bases and J by 2 bases; unmatched bases: 7. This CDR3 is 15 amino acids long. Germline CDR1 reads SGHNT; CDR2 reads YYREEE (reference sequence). CDR3 nucleotide sequence: TGTGCCAGCAGCTCACAGACAGGGATAAACACTGAAGCTTTCTTT. It is translated as CASSSQTGINTEAFF.

This clone was detected once. The gene calls are TRBV11-2 and TRBJ1-5, with D possibly matching TRBD1 (5 bases). The CDR3 extends over 15 amino acids. With 5 bases removed from V and 0 bases from J, the gap between germline ends came to 11 bases. CDR1 SGHAT and CDR2 FQNNGV come from the germline V gene. As DNA, the CDR3 is TGTGCCAGCAGCCAGGGAAGTCATAGCAATCAGCCCCAGCATTTT. Encoded protein: CASSQGSHSNQPQHF. Together with reference TRBV11-2 and TRBJ1-5, the CDR3 gives the full variable domain: EAGVAQSPRYKIIEKRQSVAFWCNPISGHATLYWYQQILGQGPKLLIQFQNNGVVDDSQLPKDRFSAERLKGVDSTLKIQPAKLEDSAVYLCASSQGSHSNQPQHFGDGTRLSIL.

The chain uses TRBV9 and TRBJ2-3, with TRBD2 matching 16 bases. Germline CDR1 reads SGDLS; CDR2 reads YYNGEE. The CDR3 consists of 17 residues. J gave up 1 base and V 3 bases, and 2 bases lay outside the gene matches. This CDR3 reads CASSGGTSGRGTDTQYF. CDR3 DNA sequence: TGTGCCAGCAGCGGGGGGACTAGCGGGAGGGGCACAGATACGCAGTATTTT.

The rearrangement joins TRBV7-2 to TRBJ1-3; TRBD1 agrees at 7 bases. V shed 2 bases and J 8 bases; nucleotides not matched to a gene: 9. CDR3 length: 15 residues. Germline V gene sequence: CDR1 SGHTA, CDR2 FQGNSA. The CDR3 sequence: CASSLMTGSRDTIYF. CDR3 DNA sequence: TGTGCCAGCAGCTTAATGACAGGGTCGCGGGACACCATATATTTT.

This sequence joins TRBV11-2 and TRBJ2-6; D remains unclear. Germline-derived CDR1 and CDR2 are SGHAT and FQNNGV. Trimming removed 8 bases from V and 0 bases from J, with 8 bases in between. This CDR3 contains 14 residues. The CDR3 region is CASRRSSGANVLTF. The CDR3 DNA follows: TGTGCCAGCCGTAGGAGCTCTGGGGCCAACGTCCTGACTTTC.

The V call is TRBV5-4, the J call TRBJ2-1, with TRBD2 as a possible D gene (6 bases). This CDR3 comprises 15 residues. Between the trimmed V and J ends, which lost 3 bases and 1 base, there was a span of 11 bases. Germline-derived CDR1 and CDR2 are SGHNT and YYREEE (reference sequence). CDR3 in amino acids: CASSSIAVSYNEQFF. DNA of the CDR3: TGTGCCAGCAGCTCAATAGCGGTGTCCTACAATGAGCAGTTCTTC.

Only a few counts were recorded for this clone. CDR3 in amino acids: CASSTWTSGYEQYF. The CDR3, as DNA: TGTGCCAGCAGCACATGGACTAGCGGCTACGAGCAGTACTTC. The rearrangement links TRBV13 to TRBJ2-7; 10 nucleotides line up with TRBD2. V was pared by 5 bases and J by 3 bases, with 4 bases of the junction left unmatched. This CDR3 comprises 14 residues. The V gene's germline CDR1 is PRHDT and CDR2 FYEKMQ (reference sequence).

J is TRBJ2-2 and V is TRBV10-3; 8 nucleotides align to TRBD2. Germline assignment: CDR1 ENHRY and CDR2 SYGVKD. This CDR3 is built from 15 residues. V trimming: 6 bases; J trimming: 7 bases; junction bases outside the gene matches: 10. CDR3 sequence: CAISGRADRVGELFF. As DNA, the CDR3 is TGTGCCATCAGCGGGAGGGCCGATCGGGTCGGGGAGCTGTTTTTT.

The chain carries TRBV5-1 and TRBJ1-3; D ambiguous. Germline assignment: CDR1 SGHRS and CDR2 YFSETQ. V lost 4 bases and J 1 base, leaving 12 bases between the germline ends. The CDR3 is 15 residues long. The CDR3 nucleotides read TGCGCCAGCAGCGCCGACGGAGCATCTGGAAACACCATATATTTT. This encodes CASSADGASGNTIYF.

The chain is built from TRBV4-1 and TRBJ1-2, with a weak D call TRBD1 (5 bases). Trimming took off 2 bases at V and 2 bases at J, with 9 bases between the two ends. CDR3 size: 14 residues. Germline values: CDR1 MGHRA, CDR2 YSYEKL. The CDR3 spells CASSQQGRNYGYTF. CDR3 sequence (DNA): TGCGCCAGCAGCCAACAGGGAAGGAACTATGGCTACACCTTC.